Listed below are T cell receptor beta chains from one sample, sequenced in a study of CD8+ T cells in alopecia areata. TCRdb's table, derived via immunoSEQ multiplex PCR, lists solely in-frame clones and lacks some. Counted here are 150,000 to 200,000 clones, 50% to 70% occurring once; the ten biggest clones make up about 1.3%. The specimen was CD4+ T cells sorted from blood, collected around week 50, from a patient treated with tofacitinib. Receptors originate from a human donor with alopecia areata. Each CDR3 is given with its conserved first and last residue. The order of the fields is V gene, D gene, clone size, J gene, CDR3 protein, CDR3 DNA. D genes are given only for firm matches. The listing skips clone size in some rows; elsewhere it reads once, few, many or a size class.

TRBV12-5	.	.	TRBJ1-5	CASGLRDANQPQHF	TGTGCTAGTGGTTTGCGGGATGCTAATCAGCCCCAGCATTTT
TRBV27	.	.	TRBJ2-5	CASSSRTRGGETQYF	TGTGCCAGCAGTTCACGGACTCGAGGCGGAGAGACCCAGTACTTC
TRBV7-2	TRBD1	few	TRBJ2-1	CASSPPGQGAHNEQFF	TGTGCCAGCAGCCCCCCGGGACAGGGGGCCCACAATGAGCAGTTCTTC
TRBV15	.	.	TRBJ1-6	CATSRDSQSPLHF	TGTGCCACCAGCAGGGACTCCCAATCACCCCTCCACTTT
TRBV5-1	.	.	TRBJ2-7	CASSPDSTEQYF	TGCGCCAGCAGCCCCGATTCGACCGAGCAGTACTTC
TRBV9	.	.	TRBJ2-6	CASSVGTRPGANVLTF	TGTGCCAGCAGCGTAGGGACACGACCTGGGGCCAACGTCCTGACTTTC
TRBV19	.	.	TRBJ1-2	CASSQTNNYGYTF	TGTGCCAGTAGTCAAACAAACAACTATGGCTACACCTTC
TRBV11-2	.	.	TRBJ2-7	CASSLGHLGEQYF	TGTGCCAGCAGCTTAGGACACCTTGGCGAGCAGTACTTC
TRBV7-2	.	.	TRBJ1-2	CASSLEGGGSGYTF	TGTGCCAGCAGCTTAGAGGGGGGTGGCAGCGGCTACACCTTC
TRBV7-9	TRBD1	.	TRBJ2-5	CASSPGGGETQYF	TGTGCCAGCTCCCCAGGGGGTGGCGAGACCCAGTACTTC
TRBV23-1	.	few	TRBJ1-4	CASTQNEKLFF	TGCGCCAGCACCCAAAATGAAAAACTGTTTTTT
TRBV4-3	TRBD2	few	TRBJ2-3	CASSQEGLVTDTQYF	TGCGCCAGCAGCCAGGAGGGACTAGTCACAGATACGCAGTATTTT
TRBV28	.	.	TRBJ1-4	CASSSVATGEKLFF	TGTGCCAGCAGTTCGGTCGCAACGGGGGAAAAACTGTTTTTT
TRBV7-3	.	.	TRBJ2-3	CASSPSKTSTDTQYF	TGTGCCAGCAGCCCCAGCAAAACTAGCACAGATACGCAGTATTTT
TRBV5-6	TRBD1	.	TRBJ1-5	CASSLGQGGNQPQHF	TGTGCCAGCAGCTTGGGGCAGGGGGGTAATCAGCCCCAGCATTTT
TRBV29-1	.	few	TRBJ2-3	CSAGVNTDTQYF	TGCAGCGCTGGGGTCAACACAGATACGCAGTATTTT
TRBV29-1	.	few	TRBJ2-1	CSVGLNEQFF	TGCAGCGTTGGCCTCAATGAGCAGTTCTTC
TRBV9	.	.	TRBJ1-1	CASSPSGGTLLNTEAFF	TGTGCCAGCAGCCCCTCCGGGGGGACTTTACTCAACACTGAAGCTTTCTTT
TRBV6-5	.	.	TRBJ1-1	CASSYSTGNTEAFF	TGTGCCAGCAGTTACTCGACGGGAAACACTGAAGCTTTCTTT
TRBV29-1	TRBD1	.	TRBJ1-6	CSVRDRPNSPLHF	TGCAGCGTACGGGACAGACCTAATTCACCCCTCCACTTT
TRBV12-5	TRBD1	.	TRBJ1-1	CASGLDDRGNTEAFF	TGTGCTAGTGGTTTGGACGACAGGGGAAACACTGAAGCTTTCTTT
TRBV30	.	.	TRBJ1-5	CAWSGQTNQPQHF	TGTGCCTGGAGTGGACAGACCAATCAGCCCCAGCATTTT
TRBV7-9	.	.	TRBJ1-2	CASSLDSYGYTF	TGTGCCAGCAGCCTAGACTCCTATGGCTACACCTTC
TRBV2	TRBD1	.	TRBJ1-5	CASSDRTGGNQPQHF	TGTGCCAGCAGTGATAGGACAGGGGGCAATCAGCCCCAGCATTTT
TRBV2	TRBD1	.	TRBJ1-1	CASSGDRVDTEAFF	TGTGCCAGCAGTGGGGACAGGGTCGACACTGAAGCTTTCTTT
TRBV29-1	.	.	TRBJ1-1	CSVEGGMNTEAFF	TGCAGCGTTGAAGGAGGCATGAACACTGAAGCTTTCTTT
TRBV15	.	.	TRBJ2-3	CATSRGGTDTQYF	TGTGCCACCAGCAGAGGTGGAACAGATACGCAGTATTTT
TRBV9	.	.	TRBJ2-2	CATSRGGTGELFF	TGTGCCACCTCACGAGGGGGAACCGGGGAGCTGTTTTTT
TRBV6-5	TRBD1	once	TRBJ1-2	CASSYSRTGGGYGYTF	TGTGCCAGCAGTTACTCTCGGACAGGGGGCGGTTATGGCTACACCTTC
TRBV15	.	few	TRBJ1-5	CATSRDRGRGWPQHF	TGTGCCACCAGCAGAGATAGGGGTAGGGGATGGCCCCAGCATTTT
TRBV30	.	few	TRBJ1-1	CAWGRMGNTEAFF	TGTGCCTGGGGGAGGATGGGAAACACTGAAGCTTTCTTT
TRBV14	TRBD2	.	TRBJ2-1	CASSPLAGSYNEQFF	TGTGCCAGCAGCCCCCTAGCGGGGAGTTACAATGAGCAGTTCTTC
TRBV4-3	TRBD2	.	TRBJ2-7	CASSRALAGIYEQYF	TGCGCCAGCAGCCGTGCCCTAGCGGGGATTTACGAGCAGTACTTC
TRBV29-1	.	.	TRBJ1-2	CSTHGSYGYTF	TGCAGCACCCACGGTAGCTATGGCTACACCTTC
TRBV9	TRBD2	.	TRBJ2-1	CASSQGGLATYEQFF	TGTGCCAGCAGCCAAGGGGGACTAGCGACCTATGAGCAGTTCTTC
TRBV7-2	.	.	TRBJ2-3	CASSLDLVLDTQYF	TGTGCCAGCAGCTTAGACCTAGTCCTTGATACGCAGTATTTT
TRBV5-1	TRBD1	.	TRBJ1-1	CASSRGQGALKTEAFF	TGCGCCAGCAGCCGAGGACAGGGGGCTCTGAAGACTGAAGCTTTCTTT
TRBV18	.	few	TRBJ2-3	CASSPPASTDTQYF	TGTGCCAGCTCACCACCCGCCAGCACAGATACGCAGTATTTT
TRBV29-1	.	few	TRBJ1-2	CSVRHTGPNYGYTF	TGCAGCGTCAGACATACAGGGCCTAACTATGGCTACACCTTC
TRBV29-1	.	.	TRBJ1-6	CSVVLRASNSPLHF	TGCAGCGTTGTTCTCCGGGCCAGTAATTCACCCCTCCACTTT
TRBV30	.	.	TRBJ2-3	CAWISGSTQYF	TGTGCCTGGATCTCCGGAAGCACGCAGTATTTT
TRBV4-3	.	.	TRBJ2-2	CASSQEAVFRAGELFF	TGCGCCAGCAGCCAAGAAGCGGTTTTCCGCGCCGGGGAGCTGTTTTTT
TRBV4-3	TRBD1	.	TRBJ1-1	CASSHLTGLNTEAFF	TGCGCCAGCAGCCACCTGACAGGGTTGAACACTGAAGCTTTCTTT
TRBV7-2	TRBD2	.	TRBJ2-7	CASSSSGAAYEQYF	TGTGCCAGCAGCTCTAGCGGGGCCGCCTACGAGCAGTACTTC
TRBV7-7	TRBD1	.	TRBJ2-5	CASSRRGQAQETQYF	TGTGCCAGCAGCCGAAGGGGACAGGCCCAAGAGACCCAGTACTTC
TRBV12-5	.	.	TRBJ2-3	CASGLVRAGDTDTQYF	TGTGCTAGTGGTTTGGTACGGGCAGGAGACACAGATACGCAGTATTTT
TRBV5-6	.	.	TRBJ2-6	CASSFRISGANVLTF	TGTGCCAGCAGCTTTAGGATCTCTGGGGCCAACGTCCTGACTTTC
TRBV30	.	.	TRBJ1-1	CAWKRPFRRDTEAFF	TGTGCCTGGAAGAGGCCCTTTCGAAGGGACACTGAAGCTTTCTTT
TRBV27	.	.	TRBJ1-6	CASSFRQGNSPLHF	TGTGCCAGCAGTTTCAGGCAGGGGAATTCACCCCTCCACTTT
TRBV16	TRBD1	few	TRBJ2-7	CASRHRTGGEQYF	TGTGCCAGCAGGCACAGAACAGGGGGCGAGCAGTACTTC
TRBV5-1	.	.	TRBJ2-6	CASEGTGWGANVLTF	TGCGCCAGCGAAGGGACCGGCTGGGGGGCCAACGTCCTGACTTTC